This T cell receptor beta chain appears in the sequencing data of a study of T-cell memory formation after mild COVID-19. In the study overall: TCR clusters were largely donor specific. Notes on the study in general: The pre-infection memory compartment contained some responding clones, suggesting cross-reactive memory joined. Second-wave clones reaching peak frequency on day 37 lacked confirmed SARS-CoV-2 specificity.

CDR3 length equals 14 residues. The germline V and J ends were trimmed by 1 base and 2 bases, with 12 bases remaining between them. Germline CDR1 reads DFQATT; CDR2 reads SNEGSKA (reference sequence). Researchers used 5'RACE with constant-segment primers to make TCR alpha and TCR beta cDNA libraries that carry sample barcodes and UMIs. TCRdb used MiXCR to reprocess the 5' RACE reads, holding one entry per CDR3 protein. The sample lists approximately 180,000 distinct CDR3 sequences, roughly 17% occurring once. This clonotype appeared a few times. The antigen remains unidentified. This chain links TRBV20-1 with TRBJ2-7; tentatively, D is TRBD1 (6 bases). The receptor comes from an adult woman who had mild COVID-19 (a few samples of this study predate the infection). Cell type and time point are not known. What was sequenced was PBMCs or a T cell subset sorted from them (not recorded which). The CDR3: CSARGGPSPYEQYF. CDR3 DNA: TGCAGTGCTAGAGGGGGGCCTAGCCCCTACGAGCAGTACTTC.